Following are 20 T cell receptor beta chains from one sample sequenced in a study of metastatic and nonmetastatic thyroid tumors. Patients were all untreated before their thyroid surgery. With MiXCR, TCRdb reprocessed the PCR reads. In the table there are 39,000 or so clones, more than 15% of which are singletons. Sequencing was done on a sample of blood. The receptors originated from a female donor with papillary thyroid cancer or a benign thyroid nodule (not recorded which). Some clones in this sample may be carry-over from other donors' samples.

This clone was found many times. Other DNA sequences in the same sample also yield this CDR3. The chain uses TRBV4-3 and TRBJ2-2; D is undetermined. The CDR3 covers 15 residues. The ends were cut back, 0 bases at V and 6 bases at J, with 11 bases in the middle. Germline values: CDR1 LGHNA, CDR2 YSLEER. Here the CDR3 reads CASSQDLDKPGELFF. The CDR3 coding sequence is TGCGCCAGCAGCCAAGATCTCGACAAACCCGGGGAGCTGTTTTTT.

In regard to this clone: Mismatch with germline at one junction end may stem from a read error. The chain links TRBV28 to TRBJ2-2; the D gene could be TRBD1 or TRBD2 (6 bases each). The germline CDR1 and CDR2 sequences are MDHEN and SYDVKM. The CDR3 contains 15 residues. CDR3 protein: CASIAAGGATWELFF. The CDR3 DNA follows: TGTGCCAGCATAGCCGCCGGGGGCGCCACCTGGGAGCTGTTTTTT. Variable domain in full (rest from reference TRBV28 and TRBJ2-2): DVKVTQSSRYLVKRTGEKVFLECVQDMDHENMFWYRQDPGLGLRLIYFSYDVKMKEKGDIPEGYSVSREKKERFSLILESASTNQTSMYLCASIAAGGATWELFFGEGSRLTVL.

The V call is TRBV12-3 or TRBV12-4, the J call TRBJ2-7, with D perhaps TRBD2 (6 bases). The V and J ends lost 6 bases and 2 bases respectively, with 14 bases between them. There are 14 residues in the CDR3. In DNA, the CDR3 is TGTGCCAGCAGCCCCGGCGGGACCCCCTACGAGCAGTACTTC. It specifies CASSPGGTPYEQYF.

This clone was detected many times. This chain connects TRBV19 to TRBJ1-1; maybe TRBD1 (5 bases). This CDR3 region has 15 residues. The germline V and J ends were trimmed by 9 bases and 0 bases, with 17 bases remaining between them. Looked up from germline, CDR1 is LNHDA and CDR2 is SQIVND (reference sequence). The CDR3 DNA reads TGTGCCAGCGCCACGTCTTGGACATTGAACACTGAAGCTTTCTTT. It specifies CASATSWTLNTEAFF.

At least ten counts were recorded for this clone. The J gene is TRBJ2-3, the V gene TRBV5-1, with D possibly being TRBD2 (5 bases). This CDR3 is 16 amino acids long. CDR1 and CDR2 from the germline V gene are SGHRS and YFSETQ. Deletions cut 4 bases from V and 4 bases from J, with 19 bases between. Here the CDR3 DNA reads TGCGCCAGCAGCCCCGTGGAGGCAATCTTGGCAGATACGCAGTATTTT. Translation: CASSPVEAILADTQYF.

This clone was counted ten times or more. The genes are TRBV27 and TRBJ2-7; D unresolved. The CDR3 totals 14 residues. Trimming shortened V by 1 base and J by 1 base, and 8 bases separated the two germline ends. Per germline, CDR1 MNHEY and CDR2 SMNVEV (reference sequence). The chain's CDR3 is CASSLYPESYEQYF. The CDR3 DNA follows: TGTGCCAGCAGTTTATATCCTGAATCCTACGAGCAGTACTTC.

Details on this clone: It may be a read error: a sequence one base away is much more abundant. V gene TRBV12-3 or TRBV12-4 combines with J gene TRBJ2-6; no firm D call. V lost 4 bases to trimming and J lost 0 bases, with 16 bases between them. CDR3 size: 18 residues. CDR3 nucleotides: TGTGCCAGCAGTTGGGTGACATGGGCAAGCTCTGGGGCCAACGTCCTGACTTTC. Protein product: CASSWVTWASSGANVLTF.

This clone was seen at least ten times. The chain combines TRBV11-2 with TRBJ1-6; a weak D match, TRBD1 (6 bases). The V end lost 4 bases, the J end lost 10 bases, and 14 bases lay between the germline ends. The germline gives CDR1 SGHAT, CDR2 FQNNGV. The CDR3 is 14 amino acids. CDR3: CASSSGQSGSPLHF. The CDR3, as DNA: TGTGCCAGCAGCTCGGGACAATCAGGCTCACCCCTCCACTTT.

Sample share makes this clone medium-sized. The CDR3 region has the DNA TGTGCCAGCAGTTTCCTCCTAGGTCAGGCGGGCCCTTCCTACGAGCAGTACTTC. It specifies CASSFLLGQAGPSYEQYF. The rearrangement uses TRBV28 and TRBJ2-7; possibly TRBD2 for D (5 bases). The CDR3 is 18 amino acids. Germline assignment: CDR1 MDHEN and CDR2 SYDVKM. The V and J ends lost 3 bases and 1 base respectively, with 22 bases between them. Combining the CDR3 with reference TRBV28 and TRBJ2-7 gives the whole variable domain DVKVTQSSRYLVKRTGEKVFLECVQDMDHENMFWYRQDPGLGLRLIYFSYDVKMKEKGDIPEGYSVSREKKERFSLILESASTNQTSMYLCASSFLLGQAGPSYEQYFGPGTRLTVT.

This clone showed up many times. This sequence joins TRBV28 and TRBJ1-2, with D tentatively TRBD1 (5 bases). The germline V and J ends were trimmed by 8 bases and 5 bases, with 12 bases remaining between them. The CDR3 extends over 12 amino acids. Germline V gene data show CDR1 as MDHEN and CDR2 as SYDVKM. DNA for the CDR3: TGTGCCAGCCGAACCACAGGATATGGCTACACCTTC. Its translation: CASRTTGYGYTF.

This clone was detected many times. The rearrangement joins TRBV20-1 to TRBJ2-1, with 10 bases identical to TRBD2. This CDR3 has 19 amino acids. V lost 3 bases and J lost 5; bases outside the gene matches: 19. In germline, CDR1 is DFQATT, CDR2 SNEGSKA (reference sequence). CDR3 DNA sequence: TGCAGTGCTAGGGGATTAGCGGGAGGACTTAACGGAAGGCACAATGAGCAGTTCTTC. It yields the protein CSARGLAGGLNGRHNEQFF.

The sample holds many counts of this clone. The same CDR3 can be traced to other DNA sequences in this sample. The chain combines TRBV3-1 with TRBJ2-3, with 10 positions matching TRBD2. Trimming cost V 7 bases and J 4 bases; bases outside gene matches: 17. Germline V gene sequence: CDR1 LGHDT, CDR2 YNNKEL (reference sequence). This CDR3 contains 18 residues. The CDR3 DNA reads as TGTGCCAGCACCCCCAAGCCCCCACTAGCGGGAAGGTCAGATACGCAGTATTTT. Translated, it gives CASTPKPPLAGRSDTQYF.

This clone was found many times. The chain couples TRBV6-1 to TRBJ2-2; 13 bases agree with TRBD2. Trimming cost V 9 bases and J 4 bases; bases outside gene matches: 5. The CDR3 is 15 amino acids. Germline CDR1 reads MNHNS; CDR2 reads SASEGT. CDR3 sequence reads: CASVGLAGSTGELFF. The CDR3 DNA sequence: TGTGCCAGTGTGGGACTAGCGGGAAGCACCGGGGAGCTGTTTTTT.

The sample holds a few counts of this clone. An end of the junction differs from the germline gene, which may be a read error. This sequence joins TRBV27 and TRBJ1-6, with a possible D match to TRBD1 (5 bases). This CDR3 comprises 14 residues. Germline V gene sequence: CDR1 MNHEY, CDR2 SMNVEV (reference sequence). This CDR3 reads CASSLAGMGPPLHF. In DNA, the CDR3 is TGCGCCAGCAGTTTAGCAGGGATGGGTCCACCCCTCCACTTT.

This clone was counted at least ten times. This may be a read error: a much more frequent sequence differs by one nucleotide. Likely a read error: the CDR3 ends without its conserved phenylalanine or tryptophan. J is TRBJ2-7 and V is TRBV20-1, with D hard to call. This CDR3 has 11 amino acids. With 7 bases removed from V and 4 bases from J, the gap between germline ends came to 11 bases. Per germline, CDR1 DFQATT and CDR2 SNEGSKA (reference sequence). Here the CDR3 DNA reads TGCAGTGGACGTCCGAGGTACGAGCAGTACTCC. Residues: CSGRPRYEQYS.

This chain uses TRBV11-2 with TRBJ2-1, with unresolved D. Germline CDR1 reads SGHAT; CDR2 reads FQNNGV. V dropped 2 bases and J dropped 6 bases, with 8 bases sitting between them. CDR3 length equals 13 residues. CDR3 protein: CASSLLCGNEQFF. CDR3 nucleotide sequence: TGTGCCAGCAGCTTACTCTGTGGCAATGAGCAGTTCTTC.

The rearrangement links TRBV12-3 or TRBV12-4 to TRBJ1-6; D is unclear. With 6 bases removed from V and 10 bases from J, the gap between germline ends came to 16 bases. The CDR3 runs 14 residues. The CDR3 loop is CASSFRAGRSPLHF. Here the CDR3 DNA reads TGTGCCAGCAGCTTCCGGGCAGGCCGGTCACCCCTCCACTTT.

Ten or more counts support this clone. The chain has TRBV7-9 and TRBJ2-7, with a weak D call TRBD2 (5 bases). This CDR3 comprises 13 residues. V lost 5 bases to trimming and J lost 7 bases, with 15 bases between them. The germline CDR1 and CDR2 sequences are SEHNR and FQNEAQ (reference sequence). The CDR3 sequence is CASSHSSSSEQYF. The CDR3 DNA follows: TGTGCCAGCAGCCACTCTAGCAGCTCAGAGCAGTACTTC.

In its sample, this clone was seen many times. The J gene is TRBJ1-2, the V gene TRBV12-3 or TRBV12-4; D is ambiguous. CDR3 length: 13 residues. V lost 7 bases and J lost 2, with 11 bases in between. Written as DNA, the CDR3 is TGTGCCAGCAATTGGGGAGGAAACTATGGCTACACCTTC. It is translated as CASNWGGNYGYTF.

The sample holds many counts of this clone. The chain carries TRBV12-3 or TRBV12-4 and TRBJ2-2; D ambiguous. Trimming left V 2 bases short and J 6 bases short, with 4 bases between. This CDR3 comprises 12 residues. CDR3 sequence reads: CASSLKPGELFF. CDR3 DNA sequence: TGTGCCAGCAGTTTAAAGCCCGGGGAGCTGTTTTTT.